This is a list of T cell receptor beta chains from one sample in a study of OX40 agonist ivuxolimab in advanced cancers. Generated by immunoSEQ multiplex PCR, the TCRdb table keeps only in-frame clones and is missing some. The profile covers about 34,000 clones, with around 90% appearing a single time and about 4.2% taken by the ten largest. This material consisted of CD4+ or CD8+ T cells sorted from blood, taken in a trial of the OX40 agonist ivuxolimab. These receptors were obtained from an adult with an advanced solid tumor such as melanoma, head and neck, liver or kidney cancer. CDR3s include the opening cysteine and the closing phenylalanine or tryptophan. The D gene is left open where the match is weak. Only some rows state a clone size, as once, few, many or a class for expanded clones.

d_call j_call clone_size v_call cdr3_nt cdr3_aa
TRBD1 TRBJ1-6 - TRBV30 TGTGCCTGGAGGAGGACAGGGGACGATTCACCCCTCCACTTT CAWRRTGDDSPLHF
- TRBJ1-1 - TRBV11-2 TGTGCCAGCAGCCCTACAGGGAGGACTGAAGCTTTCTTT CASSPTGRTEAFF
- TRBJ1-1 - TRBV2 TGTGCCAGCTCCACTAGGGGCGCCCCGGGGACTGAAGCTTTCTTT CASSTRGAPGTEAFF
TRBD1 TRBJ2-2 once TRBV7-3 TGTGCCAGCAGCTTAACGGGGGACAGGATCGCCGGGGAGCTGTTTTTT CASSLTGDRIAGELFF
TRBD1 TRBJ1-5 - TRBV27 TGTGCCAGCAGTCTGGGACAGGTCAATCAGCCCCAGCATTTT CASSLGQVNQPQHF
- TRBJ2-3 - TRBV9 TGTGCCAGCAGCGTTAGGACTACCAGCACAGATACGCAGTATTTT CASSVRTTSTDTQYF
- TRBJ2-3 - TRBV28 TGTGCCAGCAGTCCGACGGACCGTTTCACAGATACGCAGTATTTT CASSPTDRFTDTQYF
- TRBJ1-5 - TRBV28 TGTGCCAGCAGTTCCCCGACAGGTCCGTTTCAGCCCCAGCATTTT CASSSPTGPFQPQHF
TRBD2 TRBJ2-3 - TRBV5-1 TGCGCCAGCAGAACAAGCGGGATCTTTTCGGATACGCAGTATTTT CASRTSGIFSDTQYF
- TRBJ2-3 - TRBV5-3 TGTGCCAGAAGCTATCTAGCGCCTCGCACAGATACGCAGTATTTT CARSYLAPRTDTQYF
- TRBJ1-2 - TRBV2 TGTGCCAGCAGTGAAGCTGGACGCTGGGGCTACACCTTC CASSEAGRWGYTF
TRBD1 TRBJ2-2 - TRBV4-3 TGCGCCAGCAGCGACCGGGACAGGGGTTCCACCGGGGAGCTGTTTTTT CASSDRDRGSTGELFF
- TRBJ1-6 few TRBV4-3 TGCGCCAGCAGCCAAGATCTTAGAGGGGTCGGTGTCGGATCACCCCTCCACTTT CASSQDLRGVGVGSPLHF
TRBD1 TRBJ2-3 once TRBV5-1 TGCGCCAGCAGCTTGGGAGACAGGGGCCAAACAGATACGCAGTATTTT CASSLGDRGQTDTQYF
TRBD2 TRBJ2-3 - TRBV27 TGTGCCAGCAGTCCCCTAGCGGCCACGGGTACGCAGTATTTT CASSPLAATGTQYF
TRBD2 TRBJ2-3 - TRBV28 TGTGCCAGCAGTGCTCCGGGACTAATCACAGATACGCAGTATTTT CASSAPGLITDTQYF
- TRBJ1-1 - TRBV5-5 TGTGCCAGCAGCTTGCAGGGCTGGAACACTGAAGCTTTCTTT CASSLQGWNTEAFF
- TRBJ2-5 - TRBV11-2 TGTGCCAGCAGCTTAGAGTTCGCGGCTGCATCTAAAGAGACCCAGTACTTC CASSLEFAAASKETQYF
- TRBJ1-5 - TRBV19 TGTGCCAGTAGTCAAGGAGGCAGGGATCAGCCCCAGCATTTT CASSQGGRDQPQHF
- TRBJ1-4 - TRBV5-6 TGTGCCAGCACCCTAGGGGGGGCCTCTGGGGAAAAACTGTTTTTT CASTLGGASGEKLFF
- TRBJ1-1 few TRBV27 TGTGCCAGCAGTTTTTGGGGGAACACTGAAGCTTTCTTT CASSFWGNTEAFF
- TRBJ2-7 - TRBV6-1 TGTGCCAGCAGTGAATACTTTAGCGGAGGCTCCTACGAGCAGTACTTC CASSEYFSGGSYEQYF
- TRBJ1-5 - TRBV7-8 TGTGCCAGCAGCTTAGACGGGGAGAGTCAGCCCCAGCATTTT CASSLDGESQPQHF
- TRBJ2-5 - TRBV25-1 TGTGCCAGCAGTGATTTTGCGGGAAATGCTCAAGAGACCCAGTACTTC CASSDFAGNAQETQYF
- TRBJ2-5 - TRBV27 TGTGCCAGCAGTCCTACGTACCAAGAGACCCAGTACTTC CASSPTYQETQYF
- TRBJ2-7 - TRBV7-2 TGTGCCAGCAGCTCTTTCTCCTACGAGCAGTACTTC CASSSFSYEQYF
TRBD1 TRBJ1-5 - TRBV30 TGTGCCTGGAGTTCCGGGACAGGGACGGATAGCAATCAGCCCCAGCATTTT CAWSSGTGTDSNQPQHF
TRBD1 TRBJ1-4 - TRBV15 TGTGCCACCAGCAGAGATCTCCCAAAGGGACAGGAGGGGGAAAAACTGTTTTTT CATSRDLPKGQEGEKLFF
TRBD1 TRBJ2-5 - TRBV5-1 TGCGCCAGCAGCCCAGGGGGCAGGGAGACCCAGTACTTC CASSPGGRETQYF
- TRBJ2-2 - TRBV19 TGTGCCAGTAGTATAGGTCGAGGGTCCACCGGGGAGCTGTTTTTT CASSIGRGSTGELFF
TRBD1 TRBJ1-5 - TRBV28 TGTGCCAGCAGTTTATGGGGACAGGGGCGATTGGGCAATCAGCCCCAGCATTTT CASSLWGQGRLGNQPQHF
- TRBJ1-2 - TRBV11-2 TGTGCCAGCAGCTTATCCCGCTATAACTATGGCTACACCTTC CASSLSRYNYGYTF
- TRBJ1-5 - TRBV15 TGTGCCACCAGCGAGGGACCGCTCAATCAGCCCCAGCATTTT CATSEGPLNQPQHF
TRBD2 TRBJ2-2 - TRBV7-6 TGTGCCAGCAGCTTAGGACTAGCCACGGACACCGGGGAGCTGTTTTTT CASSLGLATDTGELFF
TRBD1 TRBJ2-1 - TRBV9 TGTGCCAGCAGCGTTACCGGGACAGGGGCCTACAATGAGCAGTTCTTC CASSVTGTGAYNEQFF
- TRBJ2-7 - TRBV15 TGTGCCACCAGCAGAGTGGCATCCCGCTCCTACGAGCAGTACTTC CATSRVASRSYEQYF
- TRBJ1-4 - TRBV6-1 TGTGCCAGCAGTGAAGGTCGTACACCGGGTCATGAAAAACTGTTTTTT CASSEGRTPGHEKLFF
- TRBJ2-3 - TRBV9 TGTGCCAGCAGCGTAGACCCACGAACAGATACGCAGTATTTT CASSVDPRTDTQYF
- TRBJ2-1 - TRBV7-9 TGTGCCAGCAGCTTAACGGCAGGGGTCGACAATGAGCAGTTCTTC CASSLTAGVDNEQFF
TRBD1 TRBJ1-2 - TRBV7-9 TGTGCCAGCAGCCCCCGCGGGACAGGGAATGGCTACACCTTC CASSPRGTGNGYTF
- TRBJ1-5 - TRBV18 TGTGCCAGCTCACCCTCCCGGGGGAGCAATCAGCCCCAGCATTTT CASSPSRGSNQPQHF
- TRBJ2-7 - TRBV6-5 TGTGCCAGCAGGTCCCCCCCGTTCATCGACGAGCAGTACTTC CASRSPPFIDEQYF
- TRBJ2-7 - TRBV6-1 TGTGCCAGCAGTGAAGCACGGTCCTACGAGCAGTACTTC CASSEARSYEQYF
- TRBJ1-5 once TRBV28 TGTGCAAGCCGGTGGGATAGCAATCAGCCCCAGCATTTT CASRWDSNQPQHF
- TRBJ1-1 - TRBV4-1 TGCGCCAGCAGCCAACAATACAGGGATGGGTACACTGAAGCTTTCTTT CASSQQYRDGYTEAFF
- TRBJ1-1 - TRBV29-1 TGCAGCGTTGAAGGCGGGATGAACACTGAAGCTTTCTTT CSVEGGMNTEAFF
TRBD1 TRBJ1-6 - TRBV5-1 TGCGCCAGCAGCTTGGCACCAGGGGGCTCTGATTCACCCCTCCACTTT CASSLAPGGSDSPLHF
- TRBJ1-4 - TRBV5-4 TGTGCCAGCAGCTCTCCGGACGGGAATGAAAAACTGTTTTTT CASSSPDGNEKLFF
TRBD1 TRBJ1-2 - TRBV2 TGTGCCAGCAGTGAAAACAGGGGAATGGGTAACTATGGCTACACCTTC CASSENRGMGNYGYTF